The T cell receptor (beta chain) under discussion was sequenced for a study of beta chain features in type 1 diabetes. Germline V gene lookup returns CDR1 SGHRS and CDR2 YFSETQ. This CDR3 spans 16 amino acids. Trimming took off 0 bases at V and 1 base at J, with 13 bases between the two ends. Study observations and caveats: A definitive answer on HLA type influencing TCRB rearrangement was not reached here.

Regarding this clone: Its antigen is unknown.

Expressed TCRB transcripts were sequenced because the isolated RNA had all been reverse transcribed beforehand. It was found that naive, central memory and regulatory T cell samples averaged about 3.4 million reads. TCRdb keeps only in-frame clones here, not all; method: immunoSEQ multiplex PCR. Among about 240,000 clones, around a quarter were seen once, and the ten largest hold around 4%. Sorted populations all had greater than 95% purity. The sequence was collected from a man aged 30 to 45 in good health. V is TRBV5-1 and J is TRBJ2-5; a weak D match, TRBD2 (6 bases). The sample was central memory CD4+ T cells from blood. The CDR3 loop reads CASSLAGSFPQETQYF. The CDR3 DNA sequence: TGCGCCAGCAGCTTGGCCGGGAGTTTCCCCCAAGAGACCCAGTACTTC.